Sequencing of this TCR beta chain was carried out in a study of OX40 agonist ivuxolimab in advanced cancers. Study information: Hepatocellular carcinoma, melanoma, renal cell or head and neck cancer occurred in dose-escalation patients. Among those enrolled, mean age was around 60 years (range about 23 to 85) and 70% to 85% were male.

Comment on this clone: Its antigen is undetermined. Mismatch with germline at one junction end may stem from a read error.

The CDR3 consists of 14 residues. CDR1 and CDR2 from the germline V gene are SSHAT and FNYEAQ (reference sequence). Sequenced by immunoSEQ multiplex PCR; TCRdb stores in-frame clones only, minus some. The profile shows over 30,000 clones, roughly 82% of them singletons. The study, taken as a whole, reports: Researchers report that CD8+ T cells had, on average, more expanded clones than CD4+.

This receptor was obtained from an adult with an advanced solid tumor such as melanoma, head and neck, liver or kidney cancer. The specimen comprised CD4+ or CD8+ T cells sorted from blood, sampled in a trial of the OX40 agonist ivuxolimab. This chain uses TRBV7-7 with TRBJ2-1, with a weak D call TRBD2 (6 bases). As DNA, the CDR3 is TGTGCTAGCAGCCGCGGCGGGGATTGGGATGAGCAGTTCTTC. Translation gives CASSRGGDWDEQFF. The full variable domain, in which reference TRBV7-7 and TRBJ2-1 provide the parts outside the CDR3, is GAGVSQSPRYKVTKRGQDVTLRCDPISSHATLYWYQQALGQGPEFLTYFNYEAQPDKSGLPSDRFSAERPEGSISTLTIQRTEQRDSAMYRCASSRGGDWDEQFFGPGTRLTVL.